This T cell receptor (beta chain) was recorded in a study of blood T cell repertoires in COVID-19 (TCRdb year 2020). Describing the broader study: Samples covering the acute and convalescent phases of COVID-19 were provided by collaborators in the United States, Italy and Spain. The repertoires were released in a freely available public database meant as a resource for research on the immune response to SARS-CoV-2. Deeply sampled blood TCRbeta repertoires from subjects exposed to, actively infected with, or recovered from COVID-19 were included in the dataset. Nearly every sample came with metadata listing a de-identified subject ID, COVID-19 status, age in years and sex. Where available, HLA class I and class II types were taken from metadata supplied by the sample provider and were not determined by assay-based typing. The material from the prospective study consisted of cDNA or gDNA derived from T cells, B-cell-depleted T cells, or PBMCs. The samples were drawn from two sources: the first 160 participants of the ongoing ImmuneRACE study, and over 1,000 subjects contributed by 6 global collaborators.

TCRbeta CDR3 regions were amplified from genomic DNA using the immunoSEQ Assay, a bias-controlled multiplex PCR. Under the source paper's analysis protocol: Within the assay, amplification of reference gene primers was used to estimate how many nucleated cells each sample contained. To quantify the absolute abundance of each unique TCRbeta CDR3 rearrangement, sequence reads were collapsed and filtered. For each sample, productive Simpson clonality was calculated by taking the square root of Simpson's diversity index across productive rearrangements. TCRdb took this table from immuneACCESS and kept in-frame rearrangements with V and J called. Such tables lack part of the clones; where checked against another copy, unresolved V genes explain under half of the gap, and the rest is unexplained. V, J and clone size reflect that table, while D and trimming were determined from the DNA. The sample has 45,000 to 60,000 clones on record, around four fifths of them singletons. The ten largest clones represent 13% to 15% of the sample.

The count of this clone is one. Its antigen has not been determined. No base quality information exists; no much larger clone differs at one position. On the study overall, not on this receptor specifically: How much clinical and demographic metadata was included differed by source and by participant, and the metadata was provided uncurated.

The collaborating institutions used their own protocols to collect whole blood in K2EDTA tubes. For TCRbeta analysis, collaborators shipped samples as frozen whole blood, isolated PBMCs, or DNA extracted from either of those sample types. Input material: peripheral blood. This receptor was taken from a human donor with acute or convalescent COVID-19. The donor label of this sample is uncertain.

The bases read TGTGCCGGCGGGGGGGGATCACCCCTCCACTTT. It specifies CAGGGGSPLHF. Recombination linked TRBV3-1 (or the pseudogene TRBV3-2) to TRBJ1-6; the D region possibly corresponds to TRBD1 (5 bases align). V loses 11 bases of germline sequence and J loses 10 bases, and the interval between the two ends is 12 bases. Inclusive of the bounding cysteine and phenylalanine, the CDR3 is 11 residues long. Only the CDR3 portion is preserved as DNA: 33 bases, with reading frame beginning at the first base. CDR1 and CDR2 were assigned from the germline V gene (reference sequence) as LGHDT and YNNKEL.